The source of this T cell receptor beta chain is a study of T cell responses to AZD1222 COVID-19 vaccine. The repertoire was sequenced with immunoSEQ multiplex PCR; TCRdb's copy has only in-frame clones and lacks some. The data show around 140,000 clones, about 90% seen once. General study results and limits: Clonal diversity may have been underestimated, and the donors were mostly white British, with more females than males. Only 5 or 6 AZD1222 recipients tested seropositive at baseline.

Regarding this clone: The antigen remains unidentified.

This CDR3 spans 14 amino acids. Trimming pared 7 bases from V and 0 bases from J, leaving 10 bases between. The germline V gene has CDR1 LNHDA and CDR2 SQIVND (reference sequence). This clonotype originated in an adult who received the AZD1222 COVID-19 vaccine. The chain links TRBV19 to TRBJ1-5; maybe TRBD1 (5 bases). This material consisted of peripheral blood, taken 28 days after the second AZD1222 dose. The CDR3 bases are TGTGCCAGTAACCCGACAGCTAGCAATCAGCCCCAGCATTTT. It encodes CASNPTASNQPQHF.